This record covers a single T cell receptor (beta chain). This record belongs to a study of PD-1 blockade in classical Hodgkin lymphoma. The patients all showed relapse after autologous stem cell transplantation, while their brentuximab vedotin exposure varied. Germline lookup yields CDR1 MRHNA and CDR2 SNTAGT. Germline trimming cut 2 bases from V and 1 base from J; bases unmatched to any gene: 0. This CDR3 has 15 residues. Generated by immunoSEQ multiplex PCR, the TCRdb table keeps only in-frame clones and is missing some. The table records approximately 160,000 clones, about 78% of them present only once.

Sequencing was performed on peripheral blood mononuclear cells (PBMCs), taken before the second cycle of nivolumab. The receptor comes from a human donor with classical Hodgkin lymphoma. This rearrangement joins TRBV6-4 to TRBJ1-1, with 11 bases that match TRBD1. Here the CDR3 DNA reads TGTGCCAGCAGTGACGGGACAGGGGGGAACACTGAAGCTTTCTTT. Its protein product is CASSDGTGGNTEAFF.